Ten or more counts support the clone carrying this T cell receptor (beta chain). Its target is not known. This CDR3 is built from 15 residues. J lost 5 bases, V lost 5 bases, and 10 bases had no gene match. The germline gives CDR1 SGHTA, CDR2 FQGNSA. TCRdb re-derived calls from the 5' RACE reads in MiXCR, one entry per CDR3 protein. The data hold a few hundred thousand distinct CDR3 sequences, with 9.6% observed a single time. These data are taken from a study of identical twins. Study-wide results and limits: Without tracking the same donors, conclusions rested on cross-sectional statistical analysis. Invariant MAIT and iNKT cells may have partly biased zero-insertion analyses. Carriage of fewer insertions was seen in abundant cord blood beta clonotypes, whereas memory repertoires showed none.

The sample was also linked to a second study, of yellow fever vaccine responses in identical twins.

Specimen: PBMCs. The sequence was obtained from a woman younger than 30 in good health. V and J are TRBV7-2 and TRBJ2-7; TRBD2 matches 9 bases. CDR3 in DNA: TGTGCCAGCAGCAAAAGCAGCGGGGGGCCGCACGAGCAGTACTTC. Protein product: CASSKSSGGPHEQYF.